Following are 20 T cell receptor beta chains from one sample sequenced in a study of Ad26.COV2.S vaccination and SARS-CoV-2 variants. Clones were sequenced by immunoSEQ multiplex PCR, and TCRdb holds only the in-frame ones, with some missing. The sample holds hundreds of thousands of clones; around 86% are singletons and the top ten take about 3%. The treatment: about 20 received Ad26.COV2.S at low or high dose, single or two shots; roughly five received placebo; per-sample allocation not given. Day 63 following the first vaccine or placebo injection was when the samples were taken. Material: peripheral blood, obtained in a trial of Ad26.COV2.S vaccine versus placebo. Receptors were obtained from a person between 18 and 60 years old who received the Ad26.COV2.S COVID-19 vaccine or a placebo.

V is TRBV3-1 (or the pseudogene TRBV3-2) and J is TRBJ2-7; 9 nucleotides align to TRBD1. V dropped 0 bases and J dropped 5; count of bases not matched to a gene: 8. CDR1 LGHDT and CDR2 YNNKEL come from the germline V gene (reference sequence). The CDR3 has 16 residues. CDR3 amino acids: CASSQDGRDRVDEQYF. In DNA form, the CDR3 reads TGTGCCAGCAGCCAAGATGGGCGGGACAGGGTGGACGAGCAGTACTTC.

This sequence joins TRBV6-2 or TRBV6-3 and TRBJ2-1; 10 bases map to TRBD2. CDR1 and CDR2 (germline): MNHEY, SVGEGT. This CDR3 spans 14 amino acids. J was trimmed by 6 bases and V by 5 bases; bases with no gene match: 4. In DNA form, the CDR3 reads TGTGCCAGCAGTGGAGCGGGGGGGCCCAATGAGCAGTTCTTC. This encodes CASSGAGGPNEQFF.

The chain couples TRBV18 to TRBJ2-2; D ambiguous. From germline, CDR1 is KGHSH and CDR2 LQKENI. This CDR3 region has 12 residues. Trimming removed 4 bases from V and 8 bases from J, with 8 bases in between. The chain's CDR3 is CASSRQGGELFF. CDR3 DNA: TGTGCCAGCTCACGACAAGGGGGGGAGCTGTTTTTT.

The chain has TRBV7-3 and TRBJ2-1, with 9 bases matching TRBD2. This CDR3 has 17 amino acids. The V gene's germline CDR1 is SGHTA and CDR2 FQGTGA. V shed 5 bases and J 0 bases; nucleotides not matched to a gene: 8. The CDR3 loop reads CASSPLPSGASYNEQFF. The CDR3 DNA is TGTGCCAGCAGCCCACTGCCTAGCGGGGCCTCCTACAATGAGCAGTTCTTC.

This chain links TRBV19 with TRBJ2-7, with 7 bases aligning to TRBD1. V lost 1 base to trimming and J lost 4 bases; unmatched junction nucleotides: 4. Germline CDR1 is LNHDA and CDR2 is SQIVND (reference sequence). The CDR3 covers 14 residues. The CDR3 DNA is TGTGCCAGTAGTATAGGGGACAGTCATTACGAGCAGTACTTC. It translates to CASSIGDSHYEQYF.

This clone has only one observation. This chain links TRBV10-3 with TRBJ2-1; TRBD1 aligns across 7 bases. CDR1 is ENHRY and CDR2 is SYGVKD in the germline V gene. The CDR3 length is 14 residues. Trimming cost V 6 bases and J 3 bases; bases outside gene matches: 5. CDR3 in DNA: TGTGCCATCAGGACAGGGCAGAACTACAATGAGCAGTTCTTC. Residues: CAIRTGQNYNEQFF.

V and J are TRBV23-1 and TRBJ2-7; 9 positions match TRBD1. TRBV23-1 is designated an ORF whose function remains uncertain. Losses at the gene ends were 6 bases for V and 2 bases for J; bases not matched to a gene: 5. The CDR3 is 14 amino acids. The CDR3: CASRIRTGAYEQYF. The DNA for the CDR3 is TGCGCCAGCAGAATTAGGACAGGGGCCTACGAGCAGTACTTC.

This sequence joins TRBV10-3 and TRBJ1-2, with 12 bases fitting TRBD1. J was trimmed by 4 bases and V by 10 bases; bases with no gene match: 13. This CDR3 comprises 16 residues. The V gene's germline CDR1 is ENHRY and CDR2 SYGVKD. This chain's CDR3 is CATLIRDRGPSYGYTF. DNA of the CDR3: TGTGCCACCCTGATCCGGGACAGGGGGCCTTCCTATGGCTACACCTTC.

The rearrangement joins TRBV19 to TRBJ1-1; 11 bases align to TRBD1. Germline V gene data show CDR1 as LNHDA and CDR2 as SQIVND (reference sequence). Unmatched junction bases numbered 3, after V lost 10 bases and J lost 2 bases. This CDR3 contains 13 residues. The DNA of the CDR3 is TGTGCCACAGGACAGGGGGCAAACACTGAAGCTTTCTTT. It specifies CATGQGANTEAFF.

The chain recombines TRBV4-1 with TRBJ2-1; a weak D match, TRBD2 (6 bases). The germline V gene encodes CDR1 MGHRA and CDR2 YSYEKL. Trimming took 8 bases from V and 3 from J, leaving 14 bases between them. This CDR3 spans 14 amino acids. The CDR3 loop reads CASARGGDYNEQFF. The DNA for the CDR3 is TGCGCCAGCGCCAGAGGCGGGGACTACAATGAGCAGTTCTTC.

The genes are TRBV9 and TRBJ2-7; 12 bases are shared with TRBD1. The CDR3 runs to 15 residues. V trimming: 4 bases; J trimming: 6 bases; junction bases outside the gene matches: 8. The germline V gene encodes CDR1 SGDLS and CDR2 YYNGEE. The CDR3 DNA reads as TGTGCCAGCAGCTTAACCGGGACAGGGGGCTTCGAGCAGTACTTC. Translating gives CASSLTGTGGFEQYF.

The CDR3 sequence: CASSSHYIQGQSYEQYF. DNA for the CDR3: TGTGCCAGCAGCTCACACTACATTCAGGGACAGTCCTACGAGCAGTACTTC. V gene TRBV7-9 combines with J gene TRBJ2-7; 7 bases fit TRBD1. Per germline, CDR1 SEHNR and CDR2 FQNEAQ (reference sequence). V gave up 4 bases and J gave up 1 base; unmatched junction bases: 13. This CDR3 comprises 17 residues.

The chain employs TRBV7-2 and TRBJ1-5; 7 positions match TRBD1. The CDR3 contains 14 residues. The germline V gene encodes CDR1 SGHTA and CDR2 FQGNSA. Trimming removed 5 bases from V and 5 bases from J; junction bases left unmatched: 6. CDR3 bases: TGTGCCAGCAGCCCCGGGACAGAATATCAGCCCCAGCATTTT. The encoded protein is CASSPGTEYQPQHF.

This chain links TRBV10-3 with TRBJ2-1; 9 positions match TRBD1. The CDR3 sequence is 14 residues long. V shed 11 bases, J shed 10 bases, and the junction held 15 bases outside the gene matches. Germline CDR1 and CDR2: ENHRY and SYGVKD. The CDR3 nucleotides read TGTGCCCTCCGGACAGGGGTGGATTCCGGGGAGCAGTTCTTC. Its protein is CALRTGVDSGEQFF.

This chain links TRBV7-2 with TRBJ2-1; unclear D gene. Germline V gene data show CDR1 as SGHTA and CDR2 as FQGNSA. Trimming took 3 bases from V and 3 from J, leaving 15 bases between them. This CDR3 contains 16 residues. DNA of the CDR3: TGTGCCAGCAGCTTTCGTCTTTTAAGAGACTACAATGAGCAGTTCTTC. Translating it yields CASSFRLLRDYNEQFF. Together with reference TRBV7-2 and TRBJ2-1, the CDR3 gives the full variable domain: GAGVSQSPSNKVTEKGKDVELRCDPISGHTALYWYRQSLGQGLEFLIYFQGNSAPDKSGLPSDRFSAERTGGSVSTLTIQRTQQEDSAVYLCASSFRLLRDYNEQFFGPGTRLTVL.

This chain uses TRBV13 with TRBJ2-1, with 9 nucleotides matching TRBD2. Germline trimming cut 5 bases from V and 7 bases from J; bases unmatched to any gene: 9. The CDR3 is 15 amino acids. Germline CDR1 is PRHDT and CDR2 is FYEKMQ (reference sequence). CDR3 in DNA: TGTGCCAGCAGCCAAAGCGGGGGGCACCATAATGAGCAGTTCTTC. This gives the protein CASSQSGGHHNEQFF.

The V gene is TRBV19, the J gene TRBJ2-5; a weak D match, TRBD2 (6 bases). V was clipped by 5 bases and J by 5 bases, with 18 bases between them. This CDR3 region has 15 residues. Per the germline V gene, CDR1 is LNHDA and CDR2 is SQIVND (reference sequence). CDR3 region: CASSGGTGRRETQYF. Here the CDR3 DNA reads TGTGCCAGTAGTGGAGGGACGGGGCGACGGGAGACCCAGTACTTC.

The rearrangement links TRBV27 to TRBJ2-1; 13 bases map to TRBD2. CDR3 length: 16 amino acids. Per the germline V gene, CDR1 is MNHEY and CDR2 is SMNVEV (reference sequence). J was trimmed by 6 bases and V by 5 bases; bases with no gene match: 7. The DNA of the CDR3 is TGTGCCAGCAGTCCCCTCACTAGCGGGGGGGCCAATGAGCAGTTCTTC. It translates to CASSPLTSGGANEQFF.

The rearrangement joins TRBV19 to TRBJ1-1; the D gene is possibly TRBD1 (5 bases). The CDR3 spans 11 residues. The V and J ends lost 4 bases and 5 bases respectively, with 5 bases between them. Germline lookup yields CDR1 LNHDA and CDR2 SQIVND (reference sequence). The CDR3 reads CASSRGTEAFF. The CDR3 region has the DNA TGTGCCAGTAGTAGGGGGACTGAAGCTTTCTTT.

Comment on this clone: Other nucleotide sequences in the sample specify the same CDR3. The chain recombines TRBV5-1 with TRBJ2-2; D might be TRBD1 (5 bases). The CDR3 runs 17 residues. The V end was cut by 4 bases, the J end by 2 bases, with 18 bases between. Germline V CDR1 and CDR2: SGHRS, YFSETQ. The CDR3 sequence: CASSRPPGQGNTGELFF. The CDR3 DNA sequence: TGCGCCAGCAGCCGACCCCCAGGACAAGGAAACACCGGGGAGCTGTTTTTT.